The present entry profiles one T cell receptor beta chain with its context. Its antigen is currently not known. Per-base qualities were not stored, and no clone one base away is much larger. The V end loses 2 bases and the J end loses 1 base, and a stretch of 9 bases separates them. Per the germline V gene, SGHRS is the CDR1 and YFSETQ is the CDR2. The CDR3 goes from the cysteine to the phenylalanine over 14 residues. The read is trimmed to its CDR3 DNA, 42 bases read in frame from base 1. The sample belongs to a study of OX40 agonist ivuxolimab in advanced cancers. Regarding the research as a whole: Ivuxolimab, which targeted the costimulatory receptor OX40 (CD134), was an agonistic, fully human IgG2 monoclonal antibody. Intravenous ivuxolimab was administered to patients every 2 weeks at six dose levels: 0.01, 0.1, 0.3, 1.5, 3 and 10 mg/kg. Of the approximately 50 dose-escalation patients, hepatocellular carcinoma was present in around 19, melanoma in some 15, renal cell carcinoma in 9 and head and neck cancer in 9. In the dose-escalation cohort, 82.7% of patients were male, and the mean age was roughly 60 years, with a range of about 23 to 90. Patients were allowed to have had prior anti-PD-1, anti-PD-L1 or anti-CTLA-4 therapy, and around 40% of the dose-escalation patients had previously received checkpoint inhibitors. Three dose-escalation patients achieved partial responses, one with hepatocellular carcinoma and two with cutaneous melanoma. Peripheral TCRbeta sequencing was intended to test whether TCR sequence diversity was altered and clonal T-cell expansion was caused by ivuxolimab. The paper describes the monotherapy dose-escalation part (N of about 52 patients) of the phase I trial of ivuxolimab. The paper as a whole reports these results and caveats: Low levels of normalized T-cell clonal expansion were also shown by some nonresponding patients. Clonal expansion of both CD4+ and CD8+ blood T cells was observed from baseline to week 6 at doses 0.1 to 3.0 mg/kg. Antigen specificity was not determined for the clonally expanded peripheral T cells. After ivuxolimab, more expanded clones were found on average in CD8+ T cells than in CD4+ T cells. In partial responders in the 0.1-3.0 mg/kg groups, normalized peripheral clonal expansion was found to be among the lowest, especially among CD8+ T cells.

To sequence the TCRbeta CDR3 region, genomic DNA was isolated from the sorted cells. TCRbeta CDR3 regions were sequenced using the immunoSEQ Assay. The table was pulled from immuneACCESS by TCRdb, which kept in-frame rearrangements only. Such tables lose some clones; where checked, under half of the loss comes from unresolved V genes, and the rest has no known cause. This sample gives under 60,000 clones in total; approximately 90% of them show up just once. Of the sample, 5% to 5.5% is held by the ten largest clones. Patients with a history of autoimmune disease or receiving systemic immunosuppression were excluded from the trial. In every dose cohort, peripheral blood was drawn for TCR sequencing at baseline, cycle 4 day 1, and cycle 7 day 1. Samples were obtained from an open-label, multicenter, first-in-human phase I dose-escalation trial of ivuxolimab. The trial enrolled adults with locally advanced or metastatic head and neck squamous cell, hepatocellular, melanoma or renal cell carcinoma. Before TCR sequencing, CD4+ T cells and CD8+ T cells from peripheral blood were sorted into separate populations.

The receptor was isolated from an adult with an advanced solid tumor such as melanoma, head and neck, liver or kidney cancer. The chain is assembled from TRBV5-1 and TRBJ1-1; the D region possibly corresponds to TRBD1 (6 bases align). The starting material was CD4+ or CD8+ T cells sorted from blood, obtained in a trial of the OX40 agonist ivuxolimab. This receptor has the CDR3 CASSLLDRNTEAFF. The nucleotide sequence is given as TGCGCCAGCAGCTTATTGGACAGGAACACTGAAGCTTTCTTT. Supplemented by the reference TRBV5-1 and TRBJ1-1 proteins around the CDR3, the complete variable domain is KAGVTQTPRYLIKTRGQQVTLSCSPISGHRSVSWYQQTPGQGLQFLFEYFSETQRNKGNFPGRFSGRQFSNSRSEMNVSTLELGDSALYLCASSLLDRNTEAFFGQGTRLTVV.